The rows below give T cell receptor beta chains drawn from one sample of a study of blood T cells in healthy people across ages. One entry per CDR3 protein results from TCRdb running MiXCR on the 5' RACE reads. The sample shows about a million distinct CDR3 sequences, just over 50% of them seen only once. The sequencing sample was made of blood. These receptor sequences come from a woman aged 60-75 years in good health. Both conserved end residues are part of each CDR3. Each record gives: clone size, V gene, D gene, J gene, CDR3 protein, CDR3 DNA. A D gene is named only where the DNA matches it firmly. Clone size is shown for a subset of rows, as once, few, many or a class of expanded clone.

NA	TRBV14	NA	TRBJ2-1	CASSHSLGVSSSYNEQFF	TGTGCCAGCAGCCACAGTTTGGGGGTATCGAGCTCCTACAATGAGCAGTTCTTC
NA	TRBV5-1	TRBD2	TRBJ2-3	CASSPTSPEWFFTDTQYF	TGCGCCAGCAGCCCGACTAGCCCCGAGTGGTTTTTCACAGATACGCAGTATTTT
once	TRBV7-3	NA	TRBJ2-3	CASSLMAGSTDTQYF	TGTGCCAGCAGCTTAATGGCGGGGAGCACAGATACGCAGTATTTT
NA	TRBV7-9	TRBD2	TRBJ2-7	CASSPSGTSVDEQYF	TGTGCCAGCAGCCCCTCCGGGACTAGCGTGGACGAGCAGTACTTC
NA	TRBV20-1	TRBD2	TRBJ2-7	CSARSASGGYEQYF	TGCAGTGCTAGATCCGCTAGCGGGGGCTACGAGCAGTACTTC
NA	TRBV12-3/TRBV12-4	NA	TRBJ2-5	CASSLGQGGGETQYF	TGTGCCAGCAGTTTAGGGCAGGGGGGAGGAGAGACCCAGTACTTC
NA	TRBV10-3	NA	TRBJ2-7	CAISVLDSYEQYF	TGTGCCATCAGCGTATTGGACAGTTACGAGCAGTACTTC
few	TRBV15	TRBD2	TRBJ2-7	CATSSPRLAAFVEQYF	TGTGCCACCAGCAGCCCTAGGCTAGCGGCGTTTGTGGAGCAGTACTTC
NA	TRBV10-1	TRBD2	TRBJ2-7	CASSLPGGMYEQYF	TGCGCCAGTAGCCTCCCGGGAGGCATGTACGAGCAGTACTTC
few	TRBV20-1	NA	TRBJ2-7	CSASWRSYEQYF	TGCAGTGCTAGTTGGCGGTCCTACGAGCAGTACTTC
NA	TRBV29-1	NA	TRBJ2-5	CSVEDDSGETQYF	TGCAGCGTTGAAGATGATTCAGGGGAGACCCAGTACTTC
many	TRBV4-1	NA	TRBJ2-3	CASSQEVAVDTQYF	TGCGCCAGCAGCCAAGAGGTAGCGGTAGATACGCAGTATTTT
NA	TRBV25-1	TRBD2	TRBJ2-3	CACSEYSGRSTDTQYF	TGTGCCTGCAGTGAATACTCCGGGAGGAGCACAGATACGCAGTATTTT
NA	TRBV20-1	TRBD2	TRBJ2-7	CSARGTSHYEQYF	TGCAGTGCTAGGGGGACTAGTCACTACGAGCAGTACTTC
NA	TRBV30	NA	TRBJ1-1	CAWSHDRHGEDTEAFF	TGTGCCTGGAGCCATGACAGGCACGGGGAGGACACTGAAGCTTTCTTT
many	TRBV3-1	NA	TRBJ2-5	CASSQDEGSGGKTQYF	TGTGCCAGCAGCCAAGATGAGGGTAGCGGTGGAAAGACCCAGTACTTC
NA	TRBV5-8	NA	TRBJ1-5	CASSRVGGSNQPQHF	TGTGCCAGCAGCCGGGTTGGGGGCAGCAATCAGCCCCAGCATTTT
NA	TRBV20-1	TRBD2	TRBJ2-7	CSARGGLAGYEQYF	TGCAGTGCTAGAGGGGGACTAGCGGGCTACGAGCAGTACTTC
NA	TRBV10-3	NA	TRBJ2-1	CAISDGGPPLNEQFF	TGTGCCATCAGTGATGGGGGGCCACCTCTAAATGAGCAGTTCTTC
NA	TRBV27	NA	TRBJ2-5	CASSFGGELEETQYF	TGTGCCAGCAGCTTTGGCGGAGAGCTAGAAGAGACCCAGTACTTC
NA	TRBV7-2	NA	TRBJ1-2	CASSLTAPSILFSYGYTF	TGTGCCAGCAGCCTCACGGCGCCCAGCATACTCTTTTCCTATGGCTACACCTTC
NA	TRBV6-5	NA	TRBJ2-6	CASSYSWAGANVLTF	TGTGCCAGCAGTTACTCGTGGGCTGGGGCCAACGTCCTGACTTTC
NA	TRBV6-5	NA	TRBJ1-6	CASSYRGRGGKRSPLHF	TGTGCCAGCAGTTACCGCGGAAGGGGAGGCAAAAGATCACCCCTCCACTTT
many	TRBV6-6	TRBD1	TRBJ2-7	CASRRGDRGDQYF	TGTGCCAGCAGGCGAGGGGACAGGGGGGATCAGTACTTC
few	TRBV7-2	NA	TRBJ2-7	CASSTQEGSYEQYF	TGTGCCAGCAGCACCCAGGAAGGGAGCTACGAGCAGTACTTC
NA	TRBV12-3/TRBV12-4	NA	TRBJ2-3	CASQCTVGADTQYF	TGTGCCAGCCAATGCACAGTGGGCGCAGATACGCAGTATTTT
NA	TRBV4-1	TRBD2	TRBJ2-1	CASSQVAGGTNEQFF	TGCGCCAGCAGCCAAGTAGCGGGAGGGACAAATGAGCAGTTCTTC
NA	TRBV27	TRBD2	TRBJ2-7	CASSSGISYEQYF	TGTGCCAGCAGTAGCGGGATCTCCTACGAGCAGTACTTC
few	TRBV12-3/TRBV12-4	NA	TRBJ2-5	CASRSGARETQYF	TGTGCCAGCAGGTCGGGGGCTAGGGAGACCCAGTACTTC
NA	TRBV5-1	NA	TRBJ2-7	CASSLGQGFLGCEQYF	TGCGCCAGCAGCTTGGGACAAGGCTTCTTGGGCTGCGAGCAGTACTTC
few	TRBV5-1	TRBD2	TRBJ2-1	CASSSGLDRNEQFF	TGCGCCAGCAGCTCGGGACTAGATCGGAATGAGCAGTTCTTC
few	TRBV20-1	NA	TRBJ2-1	CSARGERGQSSYNEQFF	TGCAGTGCTAGAGGGGAACGGGGGCAGAGCTCCTACAATGAGCAGTTCTTC
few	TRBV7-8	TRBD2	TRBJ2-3	CASSSGPGLAGGERYF	TGTGCCAGCAGCTCGGGACCGGGACTAGCGGGAGGGGAGAGGTATTTT
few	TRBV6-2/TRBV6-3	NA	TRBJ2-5	CASSYRLGETQYF	TGTGCCAGCAGTTACCGGTTGGGGGAGACCCAGTACTTC
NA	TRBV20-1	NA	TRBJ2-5	CSATTRGRPETQYF	TGCAGTGCTACCACGAGGGGCAGGCCGGAGACCCAGTACTTC
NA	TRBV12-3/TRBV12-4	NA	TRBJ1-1	CASSLRGGLSTEAFF	TGTGCCAGCAGTTTGAGAGGAGGCCTGAGCACTGAAGCTTTCTTT
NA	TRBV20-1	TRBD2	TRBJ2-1	CSAKGLAGGYGNEQFF	TGCAGTGCTAAGGGACTAGCGGGAGGGTATGGCAATGAGCAGTTCTTC
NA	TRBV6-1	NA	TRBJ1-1	CASTQPQMNTEAFF	TGTGCCAGCACCCAACCCCAAATGAACACTGAAGCTTTCTTT
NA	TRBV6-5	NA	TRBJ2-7	CASSYSVTDYEQYF	TGTGCCAGCAGTTACTCGGTTACAGACTACGAGCAGTACTTC
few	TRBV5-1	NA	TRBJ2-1	CASSFRASSYNEQFF	TGCGCCAGCAGCTTTCGGGCCAGCTCCTACAATGAGCAGTTCTTC